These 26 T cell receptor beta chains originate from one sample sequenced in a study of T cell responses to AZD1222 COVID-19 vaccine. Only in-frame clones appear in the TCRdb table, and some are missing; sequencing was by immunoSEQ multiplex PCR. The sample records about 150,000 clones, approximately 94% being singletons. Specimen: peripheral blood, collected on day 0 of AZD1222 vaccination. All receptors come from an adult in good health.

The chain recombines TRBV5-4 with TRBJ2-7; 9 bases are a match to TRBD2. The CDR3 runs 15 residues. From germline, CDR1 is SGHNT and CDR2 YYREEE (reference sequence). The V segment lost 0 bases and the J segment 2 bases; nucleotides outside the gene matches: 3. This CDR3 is CASSLARGGTYEQYF. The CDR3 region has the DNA TGTGCCAGCAGCTTGGCGCGGGGGGGTACCTACGAGCAGTACTTC.

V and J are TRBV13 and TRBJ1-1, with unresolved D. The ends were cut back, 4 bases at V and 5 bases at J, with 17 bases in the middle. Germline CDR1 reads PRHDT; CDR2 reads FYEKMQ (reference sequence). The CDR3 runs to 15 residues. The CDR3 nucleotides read TGTGCCAGCAGCTCCGGGGTGTGGGAAGGGACTGAAGCTTTCTTT. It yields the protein CASSSGVWEGTEAFF.

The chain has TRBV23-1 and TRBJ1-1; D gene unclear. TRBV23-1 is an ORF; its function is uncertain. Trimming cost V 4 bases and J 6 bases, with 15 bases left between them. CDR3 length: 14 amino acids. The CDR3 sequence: CASSPVRLFAEAFF. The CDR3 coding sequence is TGCGCCAGCAGTCCCGTACGTTTATTCGCTGAAGCTTTCTTT.

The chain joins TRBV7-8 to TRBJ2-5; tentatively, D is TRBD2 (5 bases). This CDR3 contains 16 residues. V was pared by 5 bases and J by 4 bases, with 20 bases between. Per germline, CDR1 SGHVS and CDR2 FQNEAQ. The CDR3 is CASSPRLATSGETQYF. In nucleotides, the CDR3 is TGTGCCAGCAGCCCGAGGCTAGCCACGTCGGGAGAGACCCAGTACTTC.

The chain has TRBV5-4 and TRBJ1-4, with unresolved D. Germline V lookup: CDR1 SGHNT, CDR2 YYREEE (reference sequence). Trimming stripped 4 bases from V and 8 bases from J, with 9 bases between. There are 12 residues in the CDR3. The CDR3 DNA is TGTGCCAGCAGCCCGGAGGGAGAAAAACTGTTTTTT. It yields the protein CASSPEGEKLFF. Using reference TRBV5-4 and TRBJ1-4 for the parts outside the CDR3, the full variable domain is ETGVTQSPTHLIKTRGQQVTLRCSSQSGHNTVSWYQQALGQGPQFIFQYYREEENGRGNFPPRFSGLQFPNYSSELNVNALELDDSALYLCASSPEGEKLFFGSGTQLSVL.

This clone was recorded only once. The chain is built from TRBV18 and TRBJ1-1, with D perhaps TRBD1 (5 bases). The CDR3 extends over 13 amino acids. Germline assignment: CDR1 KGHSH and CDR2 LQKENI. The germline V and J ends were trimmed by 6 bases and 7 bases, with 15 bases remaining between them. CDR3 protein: CASSDIEGREAFF. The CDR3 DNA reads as TGTGCCAGCTCGGACATCGAGGGCCGTGAAGCTTTCTTT.

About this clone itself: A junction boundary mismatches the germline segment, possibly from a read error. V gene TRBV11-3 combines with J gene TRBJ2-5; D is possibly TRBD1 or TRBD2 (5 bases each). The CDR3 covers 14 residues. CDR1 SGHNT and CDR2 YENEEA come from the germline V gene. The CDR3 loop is CATSRRTGQETQYF. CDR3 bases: TGTGCCACCAGCCGGAGGACGGGGCAGGAGACCCAGTACTTC.

The CDR3 nucleotides read TGTGCCAGCAGCGTCCCTGATGGGGTCCCAGATACGCAGTATTTT. It yields the protein CASSVPDGVPDTQYF. This chain connects TRBV9 to TRBJ2-3, with no clear D. Looked up from germline, CDR1 is SGDLS and CDR2 is YYNGEE. The CDR3 spans 15 residues. V was clipped by 2 bases and J by 4 bases, with 14 bases between them. Full variable domain (missing parts from reference TRBV9 and TRBJ2-3): DSGVTQTPKHLITATGQRVTLRCSPRSGDLSVYWYQQSLDQGLQFLIQYYNGEERAKGNILERFSAQQFPDLHSELNLSSLELGDSALYFCASSVPDGVPDTQYFGPGTRLTVL.

Here the CDR3 DNA reads TGTGCCACCGCCAATCGGGTCAGCAATCAGCCCCAGCATTTT. Amino acid sequence: CATANRVSNQPQHF. This chain joins TRBV6-1 and TRBJ1-5; no clear D. Between the trimmed V and J ends, which lost 10 bases and 1 base, there was a span of 14 bases. CDR1 and CDR2 from the germline V gene are MNHNS and SASEGT. CDR3 length equals 14 residues.

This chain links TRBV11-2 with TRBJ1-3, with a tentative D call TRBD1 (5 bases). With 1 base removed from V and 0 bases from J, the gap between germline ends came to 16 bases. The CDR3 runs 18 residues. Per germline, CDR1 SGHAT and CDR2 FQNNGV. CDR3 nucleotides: TGTGCCAGCAGCTTAGGGCGGGGTGGGGCGGCCTCTGGAAACACCATATATTTT. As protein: CASSLGRGGAASGNTIYF.

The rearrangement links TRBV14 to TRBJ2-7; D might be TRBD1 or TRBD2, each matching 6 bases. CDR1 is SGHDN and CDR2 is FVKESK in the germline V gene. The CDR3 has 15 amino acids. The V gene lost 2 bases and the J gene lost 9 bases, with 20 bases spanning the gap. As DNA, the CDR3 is TGTGCCAGCAGCCAAACAACCGGGGGCTCAGGTCGGCAGTACTTC. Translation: CASSQTTGGSGRQYF.

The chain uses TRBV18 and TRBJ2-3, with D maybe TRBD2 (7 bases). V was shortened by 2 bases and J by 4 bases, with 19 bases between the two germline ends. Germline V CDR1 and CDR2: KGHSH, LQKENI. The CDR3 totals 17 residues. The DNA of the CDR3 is TGTGCCAGCTCACCATTTGGGGGGGGCGCAGAGGCAGATACGCAGTATTTT. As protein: CASSPFGGGAEADTQYF.

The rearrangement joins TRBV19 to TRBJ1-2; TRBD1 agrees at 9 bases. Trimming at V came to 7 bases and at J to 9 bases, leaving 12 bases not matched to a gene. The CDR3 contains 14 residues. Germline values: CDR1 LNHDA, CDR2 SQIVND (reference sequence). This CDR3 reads CASNRGRNQESYTF. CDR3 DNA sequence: TGTGCCAGTAACAGGGGGCGAAATCAGGAGAGCTACACCTTC.

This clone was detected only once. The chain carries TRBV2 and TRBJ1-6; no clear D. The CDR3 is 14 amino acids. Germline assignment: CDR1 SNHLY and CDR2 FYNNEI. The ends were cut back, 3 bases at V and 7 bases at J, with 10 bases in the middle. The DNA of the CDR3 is TGTGCCAGCAGTGATGGTCTTCGGAATTCACCCCTCCACTTT. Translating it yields CASSDGLRNSPLHF.

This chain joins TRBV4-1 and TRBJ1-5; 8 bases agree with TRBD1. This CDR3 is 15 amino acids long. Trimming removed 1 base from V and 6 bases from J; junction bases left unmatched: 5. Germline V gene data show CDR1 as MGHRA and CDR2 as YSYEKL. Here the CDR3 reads CASSQGGTGFQPQHF. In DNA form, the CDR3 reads TGCGCCAGCAGCCAAGGGGGGACAGGTTTTCAGCCCCAGCATTTT.

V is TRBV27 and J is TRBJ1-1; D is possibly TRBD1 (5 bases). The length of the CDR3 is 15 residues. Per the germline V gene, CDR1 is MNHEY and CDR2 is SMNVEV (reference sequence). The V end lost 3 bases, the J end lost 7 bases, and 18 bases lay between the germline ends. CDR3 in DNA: TGTGCCAGCAGTTTGGGTTTCTCAGGGTTGGGTGAAGCTTTCTTT. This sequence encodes CASSLGFSGLGEAFF.

CDR3: CASSLGQMNTEAFF. DNA of the CDR3: TGTGCCAGCAGCTTAGGACAGATGAACACTGAAGCTTTCTTT. The V call is TRBV7-2, the J call TRBJ1-1, with D maybe TRBD1 (5 bases). Germline V gene lookup returns CDR1 SGHTA and CDR2 FQGNSA. CDR3 size: 14 residues. The V and J ends lost 1 base and 0 bases respectively, with 6 bases between them.

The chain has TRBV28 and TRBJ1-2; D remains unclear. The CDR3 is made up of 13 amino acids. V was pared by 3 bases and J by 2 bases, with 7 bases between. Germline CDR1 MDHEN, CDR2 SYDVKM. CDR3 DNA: TGTGCCAGCAGTTTTGGAGGCAACTATGGCTACACCTTC. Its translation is CASSFGGNYGYTF.

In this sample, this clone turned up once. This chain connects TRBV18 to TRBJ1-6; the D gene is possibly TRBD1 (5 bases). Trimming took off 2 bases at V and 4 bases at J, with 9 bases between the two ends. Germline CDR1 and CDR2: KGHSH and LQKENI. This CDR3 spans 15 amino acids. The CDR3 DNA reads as TGTGCCAGCTCACCAACGGGGGGTTATAATTCACCCCTCCACTTT. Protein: CASSPTGGYNSPLHF. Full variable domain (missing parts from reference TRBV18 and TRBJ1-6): NAGVMQNPRHLVRRRGQEARLRCSPMKGHSHVYWYRQLPEEGLKFMVYLQKENIIDESGMPKERFSAEFPKEGPSILRIQQVVRGDSAAYFCASSPTGGYNSPLHFGNGTRLTVT.

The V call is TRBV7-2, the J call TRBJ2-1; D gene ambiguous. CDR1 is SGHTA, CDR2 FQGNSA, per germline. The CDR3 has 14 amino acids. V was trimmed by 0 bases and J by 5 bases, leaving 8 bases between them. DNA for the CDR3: TGTGCCAGCAGCTTAGCGCGGAGCAACAATGAGCAGTTCTTC. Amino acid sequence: CASSLARSNNEQFF.

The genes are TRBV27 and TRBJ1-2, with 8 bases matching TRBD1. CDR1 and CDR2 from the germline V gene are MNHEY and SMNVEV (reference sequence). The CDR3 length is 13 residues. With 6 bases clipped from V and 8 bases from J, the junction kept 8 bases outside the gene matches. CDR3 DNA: TGTGCCAGCAGCGCCGGGACAGGCAGCGGCTACACCTTC. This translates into CASSAGTGSGYTF.

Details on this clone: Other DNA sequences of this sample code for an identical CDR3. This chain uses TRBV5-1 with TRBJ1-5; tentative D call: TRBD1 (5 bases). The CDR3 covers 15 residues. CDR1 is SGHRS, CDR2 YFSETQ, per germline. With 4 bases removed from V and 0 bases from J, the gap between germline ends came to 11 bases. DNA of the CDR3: TGCGCCAGCAGCCCCGGGGGGGATAGCAATCAGCCCCAGCATTTT. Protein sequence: CASSPGGDSNQPQHF.

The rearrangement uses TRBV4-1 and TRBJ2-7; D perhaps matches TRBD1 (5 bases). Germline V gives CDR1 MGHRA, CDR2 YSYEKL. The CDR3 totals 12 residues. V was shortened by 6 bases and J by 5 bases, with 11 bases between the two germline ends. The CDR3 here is CASSFQGDEQYF. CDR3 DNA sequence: TGCGCCAGCAGTTTTCAGGGCGACGAGCAGTACTTC.

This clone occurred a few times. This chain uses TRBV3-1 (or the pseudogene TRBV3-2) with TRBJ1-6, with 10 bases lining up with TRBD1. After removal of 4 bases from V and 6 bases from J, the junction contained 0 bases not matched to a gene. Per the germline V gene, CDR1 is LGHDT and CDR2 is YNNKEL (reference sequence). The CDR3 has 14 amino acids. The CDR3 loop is CASSRQGANSPLHF. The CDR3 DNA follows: TGTGCCAGCAGCCGACAGGGGGCTAATTCACCCCTCCACTTT.

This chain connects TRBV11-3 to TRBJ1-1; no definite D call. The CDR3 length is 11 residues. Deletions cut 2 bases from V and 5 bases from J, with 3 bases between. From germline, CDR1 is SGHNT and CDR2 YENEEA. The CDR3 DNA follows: TGTGCCAGCAGCTTACGAACTGAAGCTTTCTTT. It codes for CASSLRTEAFF.

The CDR3 region has the DNA TGTGCCTGGAGTGGTTCAGGGAGCTCTGGAAACACCATATATTTT. This codes for CAWSGSGSSGNTIYF. The chain combines TRBV30 with TRBJ1-3, with a tentative D call TRBD1 (5 bases). The germline V gene has CDR1 GTSNPN and CDR2 SVGIG (reference sequence). V dropped 1 base and J dropped 0 bases, with 10 bases sitting between them. The CDR3 covers 15 residues.